The 19 T cell receptor beta chains reported below all come from one sample, sequenced in a study of beta chain features in type 1 diabetes. The authors reverse transcribed all of the isolated RNA, so sequencing captured expressed TCRB transcripts. Sequenced by immunoSEQ multiplex PCR; TCRdb stores in-frame clones only, minus some. The table has 900,000 or so clones, roughly a sixth seen once; the top ten hold 0.023%. The material sequenced was naive CD4+ T cells from blood. These receptors all come from a woman between 18 and 29 years old in good health.

Here the CDR3 reads CASSLAGTSGPHEQYF. CDR3 nucleotides: TGTGCCAGCAGCTTAGCCGGGACTAGCGGGCCCCACGAGCAGTACTTC. The V gene is TRBV11-3, the J gene TRBJ2-7; 12 bases are shared with TRBD2. The CDR3 consists of 16 residues. Germline loops: CDR1 SGHNT, CDR2 YENEEA. Trimming cost V 1 base and J 5 bases; bases outside gene matches: 6.

V gene TRBV4-2 combines with J gene TRBJ2-7; 8 positions agree with TRBD2. J gave up 3 bases and V 1 base, and 11 bases lay outside the gene matches. Germline CDR1 and CDR2: LGHNA and YNFKEQ. The CDR3 is 17 residues long. DNA of the CDR3: TGTGCCAGCAGCCAAGCGGGAGGGAACGGTGTTAACTACGAGCAGTACTTC. Residues: CASSQAGGNGVNYEQYF.

A remark on this clone: Other DNA sequences from this sample encode an identical CDR3 as well. This chain connects TRBV7-2 to TRBJ1-1, with D unclear. The V gene lost 1 base and the J gene lost 2 bases, with 8 bases spanning the gap. The germline gives CDR1 SGHTA, CDR2 FQGNSA. The CDR3 sequence is 14 residues long. The CDR3: CASSLVGGNTEAFF. The DNA for the CDR3 is TGTGCCAGCAGCTTAGTTGGAGGTAACACTGAAGCTTTCTTT.

The V and J genes are TRBV18 and TRBJ1-2, with 8 nucleotides matching TRBD1. The germline gives CDR1 KGHSH, CDR2 LQKENI. J was trimmed by 8 bases and V by 5 bases; bases with no gene match: 10. CDR3 size: 14 residues. CDR3: CASSTSDRAAGYTF. The CDR3 region has the DNA TGTGCCAGCTCAACTTCGGACAGGGCGGCGGGCTACACCTTC.

Only a few counts were recorded for this clone. V is TRBV28 and J is TRBJ1-4; D remains unclear. V shed 1 base and J shed 7 bases, with 4 bases lying between them. This CDR3 is 12 amino acids long. Germline assignment: CDR1 MDHEN and CDR2 SYDVKM. In nucleotides, the CDR3 is TGTGCCAGCAGTTTATATCCTGAAAAACTGTTTTTT. Translated, it gives CASSLYPEKLFF.

Remarks on this clone: Other nucleotide sequences from this sample produce the same CDR3. The chain uses TRBV5-6 and TRBJ1-2; no definite D call. The V gene lost 0 bases and the J gene lost 5 bases, with 5 bases spanning the gap. The germline V gene has CDR1 SGHDT and CDR2 YYEEEE. The CDR3 length is 12 residues. The CDR3 nucleotides read TGTGCCAGCAGCTTGGGAGTTTATGGCTACACCTTC. It encodes CASSLGVYGYTF.

This clone was observed a handful of times. V and J are TRBV7-9 and TRBJ2-2, with 7 bases that match TRBD1. V lost 5 bases and J lost 6; bases outside the gene matches: 6. Germline V gene lookup returns CDR1 SEHNR and CDR2 FQNEAQ (reference sequence). This CDR3 is 14 amino acids long. DNA of the CDR3: TGTGCCAGCAGCCCAGGACAGGCCGCCGGGGAGCTGTTTTTT. Amino acids: CASSPGQAAGELFF. Variable domain in full (rest from reference TRBV7-9 and TRBJ2-2): DTGVSQNPRHKITKRGQNVTFRCDPISEHNRLYWYRQTLGQGPEFLTYFQNEAQLEKSRLLSDRFSAERPKGSFSTLEIQRTEQGDSAMYLCASSPGQAAGELFFGEGSRLTVL.

This chain links TRBV5-1 with TRBJ2-7, with D maybe TRBD1 (6 bases). Germline CDR1 and CDR2: SGHRS and YFSETQ. This CDR3 contains 16 residues. Trimming took off 4 bases at V and 1 base at J, with 18 bases between the two ends. DNA of the CDR3: TGCGCCAGCAGCGTGACGAGTGGGGGCATGTCCTACGAGCAGTACTTC. It translates to CASSVTSGGMSYEQYF.

This clone was detected only a few times. This chain joins TRBV4-1 and TRBJ2-5; the D call may be TRBD1 or TRBD2 (5 bases each). The CDR3 runs to 16 residues. CDR1 MGHRA and CDR2 YSYEKL come from the germline V gene. V lost 1 base and J 5 bases, leaving 17 bases between the germline ends. CDR3 sequence: CASSQGITDEGETQYF. CDR3 DNA: TGCGCCAGCAGCCAAGGTATCACAGATGAGGGGGAGACCCAGTACTTC.

This chain uses TRBV29-1 with TRBJ2-3; 13 bases are a match to TRBD2. V shed 6 bases and J 4 bases; nucleotides not matched to a gene: 10. The length of the CDR3 is 16 residues. CDR1 SQVTM and CDR2 ANQGSEA come from the germline V gene. The CDR3 loop reads CSVQRATSGRADTQYF. Written as DNA, the CDR3 is TGCAGCGTCCAAAGGGCTACTAGCGGGAGGGCAGATACGCAGTATTTT.

This clone occurred a few times. The chain carries TRBV28 and TRBJ1-3; D ambiguous. Trimming stripped 8 bases from V and 0 bases from J, with 5 bases between. Germline V gene sequence: CDR1 MDHEN, CDR2 SYDVKM. The length of the CDR3 is 12 residues. CDR3 DNA: TGTGCCAGCGGGGTCTCTGGAAACACCATATATTTT. Translation: CASGVSGNTIYF.

V is TRBV6-6 and J is TRBJ2-6; no firm D call. V lost 0 bases, J lost 0 bases, and 3 bases lay in between. Germline CDR1 MNHNY, CDR2 SVGAGI (reference sequence). The CDR3 length is 15 residues. DNA for the CDR3: TGTGCCAGCAGTTACTCCGCCTCTGGGGCCAACGTCCTGACTTTC. Translation gives CASSYSASGANVLTF.

This chain links TRBV27 with TRBJ1-1, with TRBD1 matching 7 bases. The CDR3 has 15 amino acids. Germline V CDR1 and CDR2: MNHEY, SMNVEV (reference sequence). Trimming removed 5 bases from V and 0 bases from J; junction bases left unmatched: 6. The chain's CDR3 is CASSMRQGMNTEAFF. As DNA, the CDR3 is TGTGCCAGCAGTATGCGACAGGGCATGAACACTGAAGCTTTCTTT.

V usage is TRBV7-9 and J usage is TRBJ1-1; D call uncertain. V was cut by 7 bases and J by 1 base, with 7 bases left in between. The germline V gene has CDR1 SEHNR and CDR2 FQNEAQ (reference sequence). The CDR3 length is 12 residues. The CDR3 region is CASKKENTEAFF. The CDR3 DNA reads as TGTGCCAGCAAAAAGGAGAACACTGAAGCTTTCTTT.

This chain uses TRBV28 with TRBJ1-2; 7 positions match TRBD1. CDR3 length: 15 amino acids. In germline, CDR1 is MDHEN, CDR2 SYDVKM. After removal of 3 bases from V and 4 bases from J, the junction contained 8 bases not matched to a gene. This CDR3 is CASSLNRGRSYGYTF. CDR3 in DNA: TGTGCCAGCAGTTTGAACAGGGGCCGTTCCTATGGCTACACCTTC.

The chain carries TRBV9 and TRBJ2-5, with TRBD1 matching over 11 bases. Germline assignment: CDR1 SGDLS and CDR2 YYNGEE. After removal of 3 bases from V and 5 bases from J, the junction contained 9 bases not matched to a gene. The CDR3 has 16 residues. The CDR3 region is CASSDPPGTGGETQYF. CDR3 nucleotide sequence: TGTGCCAGCAGCGACCCACCCGGGACAGGGGGGGAGACCCAGTACTTC.

This clone turned up a few times. Other DNA sequences in the same sample also yield this CDR3. V is TRBV20-1 and J is TRBJ2-5, with 7 bases fitting TRBD2. Germline CDR1 is DFQATT and CDR2 is SNEGSKA (reference sequence). The V and J ends lost 5 bases and 3 bases, in that order; junction bases with no gene match: 0. This CDR3 spans 11 amino acids. CDR3 DNA sequence: TGCAGTGCTGCGGGGGAAGAGACCCAGTACTTC. It codes for CSAAGEETQYF.

The V call is TRBV10-3, the J call TRBJ2-3, with 13 bases aligning to TRBD2. The germline V gene encodes CDR1 ENHRY and CDR2 SYGVKD. CDR3 length: 15 residues. V was clipped by 10 bases and J by 3 bases; unmatched bases: 7. CDR3 residues: CATREGLAGTDTQYF. CDR3 DNA sequence: TGTGCCACACGCGAGGGACTAGCGGGAACAGATACGCAGTATTTT.

In the case of this clone: The sample holds other DNA sequences that translate to the same CDR3. The chain recombines TRBV29-1 with TRBJ1-1; perhaps TRBD1 as D (5 bases). CDR3 length: 14 amino acids. V was shortened by 1 base and J by 5 bases, with 14 bases between the two germline ends. From germline, CDR1 is SQVTM and CDR2 ANQGSEA. CDR3 sequence reads: CSVEGSQGRTEAFF. CDR3 coding DNA: TGCAGCGTTGAAGGTAGTCAGGGTAGAACTGAAGCTTTCTTT.